This TCR beta chain was retrieved from a study of blood T cell repertoires in COVID-19. V was shortened by 5 bases and J by 9 bases, with 17 bases between the two germline ends. The CDR3 extends over 14 amino acids. Per germline, CDR1 SGHNT and CDR2 YENEEA. The protocol was immunoSEQ multiplex PCR, while the TCRdb copy is restricted to in-frame clones and leaves out a portion. Of hundreds of thousands of clones in the sample, approximately 90% were seen once. V is TRBV11-3 and J is TRBJ2-1; tentatively, D is TRBD1 (6 bases). Sequencing was done on a sample of peripheral blood. This clonotype was obtained from a man in his forties or fifties with acute or convalescent COVID-19. CDR3: CASSPGLLGGEQFF. In nucleotides, the CDR3 is TGTGCCAGCAGCCCCGGACTCCTAGGGGGTGAGCAGTTCTTC.